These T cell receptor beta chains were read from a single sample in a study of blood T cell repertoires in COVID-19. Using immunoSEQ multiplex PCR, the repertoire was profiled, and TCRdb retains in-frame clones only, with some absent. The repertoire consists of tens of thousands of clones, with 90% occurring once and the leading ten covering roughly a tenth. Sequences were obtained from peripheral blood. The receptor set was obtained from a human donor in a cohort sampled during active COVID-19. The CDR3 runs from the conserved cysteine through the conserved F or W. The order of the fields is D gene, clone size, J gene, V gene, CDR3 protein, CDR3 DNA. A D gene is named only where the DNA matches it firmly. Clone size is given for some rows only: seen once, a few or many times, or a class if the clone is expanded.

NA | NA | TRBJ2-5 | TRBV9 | CASSVGGAGETQYF | TGTGCCAGCAGCGTAGGGGGCGCGGGGGAGACCCAGTACTTC
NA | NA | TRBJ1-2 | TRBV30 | CAWRRGGYTF | TGTGCCTGGAGAAGGGGAGGCTACACCTTC
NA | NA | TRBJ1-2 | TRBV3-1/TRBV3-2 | CASSQDSILGTNYGYTF | TGTGCCAGCAGCCAAGACAGTATACTAGGCACTAACTATGGCTACACCTTC
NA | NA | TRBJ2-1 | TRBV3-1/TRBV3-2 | CASSQGLNPAYNEQFF | TGTGCCAGCAGCCAAGGACTAAACCCTGCCTACAATGAGCAGTTCTTC
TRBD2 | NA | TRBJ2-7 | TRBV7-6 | CASSPPSGTYEQYF | TGTGCCAGCAGCCCGCCTAGCGGAACCTACGAGCAGTACTTC
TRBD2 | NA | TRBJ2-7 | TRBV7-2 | CASSLRLGTSGSSYEQYF | TGTGCCAGCAGCTTACGATTAGGGACTAGCGGGAGCTCCTACGAGCAGTACTTC
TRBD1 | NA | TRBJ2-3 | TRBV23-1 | CASSQWDRAVQYF | TGCGCCAGCAGTCAATGGGACAGGGCAGTTCAGTATTTT
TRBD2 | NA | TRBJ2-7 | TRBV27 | CASSLVPGGPHEQYF | TGTGCCAGCAGTTTAGTGCCGGGAGGGCCCCACGAGCAGTACTTC
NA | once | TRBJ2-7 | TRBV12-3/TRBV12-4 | CASSSAGLEQYF | TGTGCCAGCAGTTCGGCAGGTCTGGAGCAGTACTTC
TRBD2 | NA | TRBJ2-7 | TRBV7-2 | CASSLASTSGTPYEQYF | TGTGCCAGCAGCTTAGCGTCGACTAGCGGGACCCCCTACGAGCAGTACTTC
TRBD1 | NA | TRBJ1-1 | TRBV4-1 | CASSQGQVLPMNTEAFF | TGCGCCAGCAGCCAGGGACAGGTCCTACCAATGAACACTGAAGCTTTCTTT
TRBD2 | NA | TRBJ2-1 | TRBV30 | CAWSTTPGLAGVGSSYNEQFF | TGTGCCTGGAGTACGACCCCGGGACTAGCGGGGGTGGGTAGCTCCTACAATGAGCAGTTCTTC
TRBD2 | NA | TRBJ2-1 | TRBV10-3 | CAIRMTSGVSNEQFF | TGTGCCATCAGGATGACTAGCGGAGTCTCCAATGAGCAGTTCTTC
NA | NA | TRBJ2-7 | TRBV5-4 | CASSDGSRGSPYEQYF | TGTGCCAGCAGCGATGGTAGCAGGGGCAGCCCCTACGAGCAGTACTTC
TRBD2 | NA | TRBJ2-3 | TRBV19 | CASSIDGGRGTDTQYF | TGTGCCAGTAGTATAGACGGCGGGAGAGGTACAGATACGCAGTATTTT
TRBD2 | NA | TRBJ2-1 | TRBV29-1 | CSIRTRHNEQFF | TGCAGCATCCGGACTAGACACAATGAGCAGTTCTTC
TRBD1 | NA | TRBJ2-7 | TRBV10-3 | CAISGDRGQNYEQYF | TGTGCCATCAGTGGGGACAGGGGGCAAAACTACGAGCAGTACTTC
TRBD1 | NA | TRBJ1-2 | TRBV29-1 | CSVLHRDRRSYGYTF | TGCAGCGTTCTCCACCGGGACAGGCGTTCCTATGGCTACACCTTC
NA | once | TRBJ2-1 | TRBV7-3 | CASSERREQFF | TGTGCCAGCAGCGAGAGGAGGGAGCAGTTCTTC
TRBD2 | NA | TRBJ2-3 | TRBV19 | CASSITSAHTDTQYF | TGTGCCAGTAGTATAACTAGCGCCCACACAGATACGCAGTATTTT
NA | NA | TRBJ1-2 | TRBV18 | CASSPTVNYGYTF | TGTGCCAGCTCACCAACAGTTAACTATGGCTACACCTTC
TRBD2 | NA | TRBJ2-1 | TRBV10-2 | CASVLAGHEQFF | TGCGCCAGCGTTCTAGCGGGCCATGAGCAGTTCTTC
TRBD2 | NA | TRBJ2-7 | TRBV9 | CASSGGLAETEQYF | TGTGCCAGCAGCGGTGGACTAGCGGAAACCGAGCAGTACTTC
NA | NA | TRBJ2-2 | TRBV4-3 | CASSQGHGGELFF | TGCGCCAGCAGCCAAGGTCACGGCGGGGAGCTGTTTTTT
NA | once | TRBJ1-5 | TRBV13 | CASSSGTRQPQHF | TGTGCCAGCAGCTCCGGGACAAGGCAGCCCCAGCATTTT
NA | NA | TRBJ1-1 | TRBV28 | CASRLGPGNTEAFF | TGTGCCAGCAGACTAGGGCCCGGAAACACTGAAGCTTTCTTT
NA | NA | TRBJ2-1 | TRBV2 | CATSRGPPEQFF | TGTGCCACGTCGCGGGGTCCTCCGGAGCAGTTCTTC
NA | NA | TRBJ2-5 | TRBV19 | CASSPVRDMETQYF | TGTGCCAGTAGTCCAGTTAGGGACATGGAGACCCAGTACTTC
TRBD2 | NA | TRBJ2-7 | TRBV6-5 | CASSYTDREEGHEQYF | TGTGCCAGCAGTTACACAGACCGGGAGGAGGGCCACGAGCAGTACTTC
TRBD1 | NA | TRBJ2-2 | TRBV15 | CATSRGTGETGELFF | TGTGCCACCAGCAGGGGGACAGGGGAAACCGGGGAGCTGTTTTTT
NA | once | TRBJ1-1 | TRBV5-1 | CASSTGQLKNTEAFF | TGCGCCAGCAGCACCGGACAGCTCAAGAACACTGAAGCTTTCTTT
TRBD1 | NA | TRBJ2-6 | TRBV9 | CASSPSSSTGLGGANVLTF | TGTGCCAGCAGCCCCAGTTCCTCGACAGGGTTGGGTGGGGCCAACGTCCTGACTTTC
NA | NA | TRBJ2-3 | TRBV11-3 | CASSLEASGDTDTQYF | TGTGCCAGCAGCTTAGAAGCATCCGGGGACACAGATACGCAGTATTTT
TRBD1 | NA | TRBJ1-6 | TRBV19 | CASSIRDSASPLHF | TGTGCCAGTAGTATCCGGGACAGTGCTTCACCCCTCCACTTT
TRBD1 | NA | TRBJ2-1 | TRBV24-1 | CATSDGSGGSYNEQFF | TGTGCCACCAGTGATGGGTCAGGGGGCTCCTACAATGAGCAGTTCTTC
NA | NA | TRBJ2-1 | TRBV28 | CASTAPRGGTNNEQFF | TGTGCCAGCACAGCCCCCAGGGGAGGGACCAACAATGAGCAGTTCTTC
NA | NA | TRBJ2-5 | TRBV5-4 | CASSTVMPPETQYF | TGTGCCAGCAGCACTGTCATGCCCCCTGAGACCCAGTACTTC
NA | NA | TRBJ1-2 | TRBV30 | CAWSEGFMGGYTF | TGTGCCTGGAGCGAGGGATTTATGGGGGGCTACACCTTC
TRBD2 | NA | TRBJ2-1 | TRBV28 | CASSMTSGPYNEQFF | TGTGCCAGCAGTATGACTAGCGGCCCTTACAATGAGCAGTTCTTC
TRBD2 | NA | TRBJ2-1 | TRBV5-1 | CASSLGIQGLAGTSYNEQFF | TGCGCCAGCAGCTTGGGTATTCAAGGACTAGCGGGGACCTCCTACAATGAGCAGTTCTTC
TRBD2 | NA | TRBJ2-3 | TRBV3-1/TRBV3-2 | CASSRLAGGSTDTQYF | TGTGCCAGCAGCCGACTAGCGGGAGGGTCCACAGATACGCAGTATTTT
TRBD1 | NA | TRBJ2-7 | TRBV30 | CAWSVLGTGGAYEQYF | TGTGCCTGGAGTGTACTCGGGACAGGGGGGGCCTACGAGCAGTACTTC
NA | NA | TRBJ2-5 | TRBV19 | CASSISSVGGRETQYF | TGTGCCAGTAGTATAAGTTCGGTTGGTGGGAGAGAGACCCAGTACTTC
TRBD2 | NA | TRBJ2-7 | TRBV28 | CASSSAGVSSDEQYF | TGTGCCAGCAGTTCTGCGGGGGTTTCCTCTGACGAGCAGTACTTC
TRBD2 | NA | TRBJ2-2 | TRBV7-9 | CASSLGLADGELFF | TGTGCCAGCAGCTTAGGACTAGCGGACGGGGAGCTGTTTTTT
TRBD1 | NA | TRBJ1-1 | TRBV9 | CASSVGQGAYTEAFF | TGTGCCAGCAGCGTAGGACAGGGAGCCTACACTGAAGCTTTCTTT
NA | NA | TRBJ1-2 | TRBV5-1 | CASSLTRGPNYGYTF | TGCGCCAGCAGCTTAACGCGGGGGCCAAACTATGGCTACACCTTC
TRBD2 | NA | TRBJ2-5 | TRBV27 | CASSREGQETQYF | TGTGCCAGCAGCAGGGAGGGTCAGGAGACCCAGTACTTC
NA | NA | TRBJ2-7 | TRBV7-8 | CASSPGHYEQYF | TGTGCCAGCAGCCCTGGACACTACGAGCAGTACTTC